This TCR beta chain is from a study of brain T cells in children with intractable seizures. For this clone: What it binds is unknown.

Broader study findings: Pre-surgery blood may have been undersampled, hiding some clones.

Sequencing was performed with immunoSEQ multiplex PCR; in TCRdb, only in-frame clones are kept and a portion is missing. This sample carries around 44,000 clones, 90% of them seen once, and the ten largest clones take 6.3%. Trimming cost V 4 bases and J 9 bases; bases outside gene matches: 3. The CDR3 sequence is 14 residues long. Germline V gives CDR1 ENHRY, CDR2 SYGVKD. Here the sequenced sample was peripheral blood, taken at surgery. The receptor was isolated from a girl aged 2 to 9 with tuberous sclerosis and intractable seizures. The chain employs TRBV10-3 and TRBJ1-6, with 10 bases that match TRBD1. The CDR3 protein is CAISVGQGTSPLHF. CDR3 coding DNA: TGTGCCATCAGTGTGGGACAGGGGACTTCACCCCTCCACTTT.